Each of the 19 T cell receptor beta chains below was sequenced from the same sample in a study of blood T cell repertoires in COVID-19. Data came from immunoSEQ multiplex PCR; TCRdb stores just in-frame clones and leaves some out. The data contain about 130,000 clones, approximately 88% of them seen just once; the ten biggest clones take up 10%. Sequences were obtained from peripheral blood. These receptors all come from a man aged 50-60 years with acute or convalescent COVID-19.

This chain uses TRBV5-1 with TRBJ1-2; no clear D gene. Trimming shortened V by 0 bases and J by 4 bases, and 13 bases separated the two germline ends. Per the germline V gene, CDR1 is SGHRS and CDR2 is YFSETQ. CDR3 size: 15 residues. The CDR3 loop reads CASSLGLPGSYGYTF. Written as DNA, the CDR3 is TGCGCCAGCAGCTTGGGCCTCCCAGGCAGCTATGGCTACACCTTC.

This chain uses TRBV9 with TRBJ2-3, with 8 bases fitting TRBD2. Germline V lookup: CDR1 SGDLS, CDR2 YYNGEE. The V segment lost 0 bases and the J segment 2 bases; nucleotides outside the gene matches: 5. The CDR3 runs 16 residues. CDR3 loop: CASSVGAGAYTDTQYF. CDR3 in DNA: TGTGCCAGCAGCGTAGGAGCGGGGGCCTACACAGATACGCAGTATTTT.

The CDR3 DNA follows: TGTGCCAGCAGCCGGACAGCCATCAATCAGCCCCAGCATTTT. It is translated as CASSRTAINQPQHF. V and J are TRBV2 and TRBJ1-5, with a tentative D call TRBD1 (6 bases). CDR1 and CDR2 from the germline V gene are SNHLY and FYNNEI. Trimming pared 6 bases from V and 3 bases from J, leaving 12 bases between. The CDR3 consists of 14 residues.

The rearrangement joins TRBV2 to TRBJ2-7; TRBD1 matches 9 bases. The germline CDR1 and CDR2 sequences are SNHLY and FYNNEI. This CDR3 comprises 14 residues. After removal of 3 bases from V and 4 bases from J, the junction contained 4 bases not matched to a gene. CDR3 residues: CASSDQGTGYEQYF. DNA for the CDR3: TGTGCCAGCAGTGACCAAGGGACAGGGTACGAGCAGTACTTC.

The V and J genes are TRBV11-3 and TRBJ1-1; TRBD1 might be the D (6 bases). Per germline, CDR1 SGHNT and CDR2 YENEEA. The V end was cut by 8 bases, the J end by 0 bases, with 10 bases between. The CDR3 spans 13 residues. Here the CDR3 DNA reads TGTGCCAGCTCGCAGGGGATGAACACTGAAGCTTTCTTT. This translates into CASSQGMNTEAFF.

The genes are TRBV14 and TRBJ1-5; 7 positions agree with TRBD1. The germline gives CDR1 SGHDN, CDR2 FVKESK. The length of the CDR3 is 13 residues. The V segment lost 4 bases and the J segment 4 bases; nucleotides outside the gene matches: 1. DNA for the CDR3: TGTGCCAGCAGCCCGACAGGGAATCAGCCCCAGCATTTT. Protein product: CASSPTGNQPQHF. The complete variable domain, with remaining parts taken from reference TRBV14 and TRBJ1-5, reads EAGVTQFPSHSVIEKGQTVTLRCDPISGHDNLYWYRRVMGKEIKFLLHFVKESKQDESGMPNNRFLAERTGGTYSTLKVQPAELEDSGVYFCASSPTGNQPQHFGDGTRLSIL.

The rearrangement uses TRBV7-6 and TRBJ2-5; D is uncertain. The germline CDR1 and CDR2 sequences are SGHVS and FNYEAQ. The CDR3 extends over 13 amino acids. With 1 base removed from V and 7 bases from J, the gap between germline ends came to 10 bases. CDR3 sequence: CASSLVNTGTQYF. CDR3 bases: TGTGCCAGCAGCTTAGTTAACACGGGGACCCAGTACTTC.

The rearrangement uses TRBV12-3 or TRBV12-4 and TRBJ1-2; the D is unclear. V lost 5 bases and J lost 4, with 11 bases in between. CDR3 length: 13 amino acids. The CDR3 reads CASSNSGSYGYTF. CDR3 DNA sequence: TGTGCCAGCAGTAATAGCGGATCCTATGGCTACACCTTC.

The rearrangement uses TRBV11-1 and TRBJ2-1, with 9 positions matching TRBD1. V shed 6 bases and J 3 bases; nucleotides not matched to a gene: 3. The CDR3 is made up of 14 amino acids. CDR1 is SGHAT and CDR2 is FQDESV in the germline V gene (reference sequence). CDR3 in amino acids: CASRTGGRYNEQFF. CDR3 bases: TGTGCCAGCAGAACAGGGGGCCGCTACAATGAGCAGTTCTTC.

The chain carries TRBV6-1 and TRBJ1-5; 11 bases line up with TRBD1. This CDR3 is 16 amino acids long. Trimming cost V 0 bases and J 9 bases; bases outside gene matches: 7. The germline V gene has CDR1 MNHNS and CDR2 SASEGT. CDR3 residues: CASSEASGQGARPQHF. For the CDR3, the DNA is TGTGCCAGCAGTGAAGCTTCCGGACAGGGGGCTCGGCCCCAGCATTTT.

Here the CDR3 reads CASGTGTGATNEKLFF. The CDR3 DNA sequence: TGCGCCAGCGGCACCGGGACAGGAGCAACTAATGAAAAACTGTTTTTT. V is TRBV5-1 and J is TRBJ1-4; 8 positions agree with TRBD1. The CDR3 spans 16 residues. Germline-derived CDR1 and CDR2 are SGHRS and YFSETQ. V shed 7 bases, J shed 0 bases, and the junction held 8 bases outside the gene matches.

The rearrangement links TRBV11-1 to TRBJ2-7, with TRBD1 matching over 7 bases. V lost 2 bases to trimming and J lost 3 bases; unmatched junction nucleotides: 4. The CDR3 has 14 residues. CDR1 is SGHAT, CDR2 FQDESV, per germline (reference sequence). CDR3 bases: TGTGCCAGCAGCTTAAGTCAGGGGGACTACGAGCAGTACTTC. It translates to CASSLSQGDYEQYF. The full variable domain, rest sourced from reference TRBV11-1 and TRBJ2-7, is EAEVAQSPRYKITEKSQAVAFWCDPISGHATLYWYRQILGQGPELLVQFQDESVVDDSQLPKDRFSAERLKGVDSTLKIQPAELGDSAMYLCASSLSQGDYEQYFGPGTRLTVT.

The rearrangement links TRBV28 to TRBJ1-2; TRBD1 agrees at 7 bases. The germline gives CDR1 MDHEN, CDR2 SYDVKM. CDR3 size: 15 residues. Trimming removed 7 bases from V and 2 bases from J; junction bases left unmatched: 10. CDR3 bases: TGTGCCAGCACCAGACAGGGAACTGGGAACTATGGCTACACCTTC. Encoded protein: CASTRQGTGNYGYTF.

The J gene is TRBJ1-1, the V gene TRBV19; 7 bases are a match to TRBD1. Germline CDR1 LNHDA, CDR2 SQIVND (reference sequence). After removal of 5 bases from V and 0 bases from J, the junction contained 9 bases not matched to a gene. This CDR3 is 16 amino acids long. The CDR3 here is CASSSQEGAMNTEAFF. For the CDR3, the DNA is TGTGCCAGTAGTTCTCAGGAGGGGGCAATGAACACTGAAGCTTTCTTT.

CDR3 amino acids: CASSESRYTEAFF. Written as DNA, the CDR3 is TGCGCCAGCAGTGAGTCGAGGTACACTGAAGCTTTCTTT. This sequence joins TRBV10-1 and TRBJ1-1; D is unclear. Per germline, CDR1 WNHNN and CDR2 SYGVQD (reference sequence). Trimming took off 0 bases at V and 3 bases at J, with 5 bases between the two ends. The CDR3 totals 13 residues.

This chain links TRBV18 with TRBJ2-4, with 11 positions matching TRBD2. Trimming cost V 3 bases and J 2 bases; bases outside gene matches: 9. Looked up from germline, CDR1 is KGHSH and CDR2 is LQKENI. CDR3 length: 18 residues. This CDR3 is CASSPLAGGGTTKNIQYF. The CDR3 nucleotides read TGTGCCAGCTCACCCCTAGCGGGGGGCGGAACTACCAAAAACATTCAGTACTTC.

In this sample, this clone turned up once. CDR3 bases: TGTGCCAGCAGCCGAGGGACTAGCGGGGGACTTGGGACCCAGTACTTC. This sequence encodes CASSRGTSGGLGTQYF. The rearrangement joins TRBV3-1 (or the pseudogene TRBV3-2) to TRBJ2-5; 14 positions match TRBD2. Trimming at V came to 4 bases and at J to 7 bases, leaving 8 bases not matched to a gene. CDR3 length equals 16 residues. CDR1 and CDR2 from the germline V gene are LGHDT and YNNKEL (reference sequence).

The CDR3 reads CASSRQANYGYTF. CDR3 bases: TGTGCCAGCAGCCGTCAGGCTAACTATGGCTACACCTTC. The chain joins TRBV7-2 to TRBJ1-2; D is undetermined. Trimming shortened V by 5 bases and J by 0 bases, and 7 bases separated the two germline ends. From germline, CDR1 is SGHTA and CDR2 FQGNSA. The CDR3 length is 13 residues.

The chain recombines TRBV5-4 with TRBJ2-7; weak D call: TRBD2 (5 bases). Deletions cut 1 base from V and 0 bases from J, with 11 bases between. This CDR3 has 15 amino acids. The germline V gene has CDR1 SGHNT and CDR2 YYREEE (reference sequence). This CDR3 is CASSLSSGYSYEQYF. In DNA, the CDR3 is TGTGCCAGCAGCTTGTCAAGCGGCTACTCCTACGAGCAGTACTTC.